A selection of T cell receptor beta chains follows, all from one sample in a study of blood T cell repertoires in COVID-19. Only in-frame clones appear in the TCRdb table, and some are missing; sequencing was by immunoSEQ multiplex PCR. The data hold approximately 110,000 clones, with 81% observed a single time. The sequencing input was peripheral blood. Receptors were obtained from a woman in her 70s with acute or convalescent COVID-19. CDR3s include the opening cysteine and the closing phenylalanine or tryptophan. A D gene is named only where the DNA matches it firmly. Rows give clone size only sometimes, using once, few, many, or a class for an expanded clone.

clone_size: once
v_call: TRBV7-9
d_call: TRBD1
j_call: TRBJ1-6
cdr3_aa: CASTGQGINSPLHF
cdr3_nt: TGTGCCAGCACCGGACAGGGGATTAATTCACCCCTCCACTTT

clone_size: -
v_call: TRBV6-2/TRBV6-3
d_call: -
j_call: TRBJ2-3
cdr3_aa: CASSYLREDTQYF
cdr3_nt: TGTGCCAGCAGTTACCTTCGGGAGGATACGCAGTATTTT

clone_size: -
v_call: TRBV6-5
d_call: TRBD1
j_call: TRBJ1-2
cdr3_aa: CASSRGTDTAYGYTF
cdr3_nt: TGTGCCAGCAGTCGAGGGACAGACACCGCCTATGGCTACACCTTC

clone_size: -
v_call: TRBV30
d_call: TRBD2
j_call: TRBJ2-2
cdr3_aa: CARLAGLNTGELFF
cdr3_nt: TGTGCCCGCTTAGCGGGACTGAACACCGGGGAGCTGTTTTTT

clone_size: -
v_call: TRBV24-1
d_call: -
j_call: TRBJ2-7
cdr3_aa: CATSGAAYTHEQYF
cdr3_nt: TGTGCCACCAGTGGCGCCGCGTATACCCACGAGCAGTACTTC

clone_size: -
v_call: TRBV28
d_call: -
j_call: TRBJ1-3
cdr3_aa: CASSDRLSGNTIYF
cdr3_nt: TGTGCCAGCAGCGACAGGCTTAGTGGAAACACCATATATTTT

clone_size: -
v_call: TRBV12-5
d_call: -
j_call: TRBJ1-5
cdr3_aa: CASGRTGGNQPQHF
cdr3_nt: TGTGCTAGTGGTCGGACGGGAGGGAATCAGCCCCAGCATTTT

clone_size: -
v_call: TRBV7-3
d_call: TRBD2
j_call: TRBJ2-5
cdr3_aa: CASSLSLAGGAETQYF
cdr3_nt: TGTGCCAGCAGCTTAAGTCTAGCGGGAGGGGCGGAGACCCAGTACTTC

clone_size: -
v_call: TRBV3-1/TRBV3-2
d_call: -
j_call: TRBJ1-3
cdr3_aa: CASSPLVGIGQSGNTIYF
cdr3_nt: TGTGCCAGCAGCCCCCTCGTCGGAATAGGACAGTCTGGAAACACCATATATTTT

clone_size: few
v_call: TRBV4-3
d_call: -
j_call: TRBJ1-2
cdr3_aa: CASSQERVSNYGYTF
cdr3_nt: TGCGCCAGCAGCCAAGAACGGGTATCAAACTATGGCTACACCTTC

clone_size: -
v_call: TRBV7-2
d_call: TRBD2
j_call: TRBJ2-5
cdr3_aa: CASSLDGGGPKTQYF
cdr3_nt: TGTGCCAGCAGCTTAGACGGGGGGGGCCCTAAGACCCAGTACTTC

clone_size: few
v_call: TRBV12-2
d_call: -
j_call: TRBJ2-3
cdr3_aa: CASRFPLRSGRAGDTQYF
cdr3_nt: TGTGCAAGTCGCTTTCCCCTCCGGAGCGGGAGGGCCGGAGATACGCAGTATTTT

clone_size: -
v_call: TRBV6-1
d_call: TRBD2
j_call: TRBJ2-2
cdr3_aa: CASSEGTSGGRNTGELFF
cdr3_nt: TGTGCCAGCAGTGAAGGGACTAGCGGGGGCCGTAACACCGGGGAGCTGTTTTTT